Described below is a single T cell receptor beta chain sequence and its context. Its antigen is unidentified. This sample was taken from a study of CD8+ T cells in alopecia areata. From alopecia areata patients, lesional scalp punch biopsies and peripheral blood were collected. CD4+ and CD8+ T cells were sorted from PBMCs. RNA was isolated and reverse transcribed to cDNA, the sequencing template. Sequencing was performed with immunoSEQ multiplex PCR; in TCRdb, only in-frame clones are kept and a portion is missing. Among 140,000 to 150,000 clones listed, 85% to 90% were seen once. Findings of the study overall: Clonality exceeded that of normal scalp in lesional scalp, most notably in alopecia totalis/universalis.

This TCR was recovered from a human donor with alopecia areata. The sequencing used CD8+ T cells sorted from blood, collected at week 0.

CDR3 residues: CASSPNTRDRGPYEQYF. CDR3 in DNA: TGTGCCAGCAGCCCTAACACCCGGGACAGGGGGCCATACGAGCAGTACTTC. The rearrangement uses TRBV2 and TRBJ2-7, with TRBD1 matching over 12 bases. V lost 6 bases, J lost 4 bases, and 13 bases stayed unmatched. Germline V gene sequence: CDR1 SNHLY, CDR2 FYNNEI. The CDR3 has 17 amino acids.